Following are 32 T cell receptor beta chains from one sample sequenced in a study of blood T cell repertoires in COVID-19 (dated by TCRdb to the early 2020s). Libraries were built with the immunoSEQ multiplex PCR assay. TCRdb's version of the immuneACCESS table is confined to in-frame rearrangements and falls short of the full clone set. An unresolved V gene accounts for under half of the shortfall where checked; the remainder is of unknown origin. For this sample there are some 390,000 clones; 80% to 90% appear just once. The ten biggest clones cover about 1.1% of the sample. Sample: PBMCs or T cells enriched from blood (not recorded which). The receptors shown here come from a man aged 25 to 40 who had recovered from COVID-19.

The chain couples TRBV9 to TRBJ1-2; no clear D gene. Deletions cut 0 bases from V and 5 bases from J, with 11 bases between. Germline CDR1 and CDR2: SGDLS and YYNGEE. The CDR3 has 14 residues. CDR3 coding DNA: TGTGCCAGCAGCGTAGCTCCGGAGGGATATGGCTACACCTTC. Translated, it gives CASSVAPEGYGYTF.

CDR3 nucleotide sequence: TGTGCCAGTAGCAAAGACAGGGGCCGAAACAATGAGCAGTTCTTC. Translating gives CASSKDRGRNNEQFF. The V and J genes are TRBV19 and TRBJ2-1; 8 nucleotides line up with TRBD1. The germline CDR1 and CDR2 sequences are LNHDA and SQIVND (reference sequence). V gave up 6 bases and J gave up 5 bases; unmatched junction bases: 9. This CDR3 has 15 amino acids.

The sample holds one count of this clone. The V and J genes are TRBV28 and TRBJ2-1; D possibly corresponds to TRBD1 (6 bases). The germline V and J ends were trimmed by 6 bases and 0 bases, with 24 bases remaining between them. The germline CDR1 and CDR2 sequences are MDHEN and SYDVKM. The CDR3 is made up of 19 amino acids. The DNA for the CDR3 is TGTGCCAGCAGCCCCTTCCCTGACAGGCGACGGCCCTCCTACAATGAGCAGTTCTTC. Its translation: CASSPFPDRRRPSYNEQFF.

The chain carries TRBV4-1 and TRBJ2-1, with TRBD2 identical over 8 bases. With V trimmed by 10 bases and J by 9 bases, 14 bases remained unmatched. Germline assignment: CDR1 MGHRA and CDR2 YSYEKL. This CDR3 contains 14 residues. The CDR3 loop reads CATCPLAGGGEQFF. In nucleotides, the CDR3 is TGCGCCACCTGTCCGCTAGCGGGTGGGGGTGAGCAGTTCTTC.

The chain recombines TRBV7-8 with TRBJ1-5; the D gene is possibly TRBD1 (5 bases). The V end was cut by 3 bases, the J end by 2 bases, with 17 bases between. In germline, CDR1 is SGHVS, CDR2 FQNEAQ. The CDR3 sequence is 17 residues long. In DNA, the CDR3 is TGTGCCAGCAGCTTGGGGACGGGAGGGCTCGGCAATCAGCCCCAGCATTTT. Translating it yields CASSLGTGGLGNQPQHF. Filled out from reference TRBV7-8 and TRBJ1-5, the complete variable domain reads GAGVSQSPRYKVAKRGQDVALRCDPISGHVSLFWYQQALGQGPEFLTYFQNEAQLDKSGLPSDRFFAERPEGSVSTLKIQRTQQEDSAVYLCASSLGTGGLGNQPQHFGDGTRLSIL.

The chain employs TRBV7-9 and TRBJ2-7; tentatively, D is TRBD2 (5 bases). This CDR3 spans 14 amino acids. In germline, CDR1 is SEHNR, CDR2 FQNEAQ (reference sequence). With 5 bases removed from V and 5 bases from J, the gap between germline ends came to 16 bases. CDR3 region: CASSMGAEVDEQYF. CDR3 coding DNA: TGTGCCAGCAGCATGGGCGCGGAGGTAGACGAGCAGTACTTC.

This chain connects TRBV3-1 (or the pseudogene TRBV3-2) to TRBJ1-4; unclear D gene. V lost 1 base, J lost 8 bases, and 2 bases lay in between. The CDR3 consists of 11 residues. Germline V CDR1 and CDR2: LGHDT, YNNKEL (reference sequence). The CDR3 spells CASSQAEKLFF. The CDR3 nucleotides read TGTGCCAGCAGCCAAGCGGAAAAACTGTTTTTT.

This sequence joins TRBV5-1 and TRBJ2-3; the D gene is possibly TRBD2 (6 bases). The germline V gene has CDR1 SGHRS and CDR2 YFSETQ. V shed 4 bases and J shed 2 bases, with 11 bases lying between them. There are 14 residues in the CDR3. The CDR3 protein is CASSGTSHTDTQYF. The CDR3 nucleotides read TGCGCCAGCAGCGGTACTAGCCACACAGATACGCAGTATTTT.

CDR3 sequence: CAISHTLLGLAENTQYF. In nucleotides, the CDR3 is TGTGCCATCAGTCATACGCTGCTGGGACTAGCGGAGAATACGCAGTATTTT. This sequence joins TRBV10-3 and TRBJ2-3; 11 nucleotides match TRBD2. Losses at the gene ends were 5 bases for V and 7 bases for J; bases not matched to a gene: 14. The germline gives CDR1 ENHRY, CDR2 SYGVKD. CDR3 length: 17 amino acids.

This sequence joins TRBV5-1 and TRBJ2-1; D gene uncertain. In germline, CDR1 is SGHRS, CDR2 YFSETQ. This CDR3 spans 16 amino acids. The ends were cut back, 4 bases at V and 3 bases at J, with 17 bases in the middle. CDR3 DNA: TGCGCCAGCAGCCCCGCTTCCACCCGGAGCTACAATGAGCAGTTCTTC. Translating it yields CASSPASTRSYNEQFF. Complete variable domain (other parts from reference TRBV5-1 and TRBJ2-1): KAGVTQTPRYLIKTRGQQVTLSCSPISGHRSVSWYQQTPGQGLQFLFEYFSETQRNKGNFPGRFSGRQFSNSRSEMNVSTLELGDSALYLCASSPASTRSYNEQFFGPGTRLTVL.

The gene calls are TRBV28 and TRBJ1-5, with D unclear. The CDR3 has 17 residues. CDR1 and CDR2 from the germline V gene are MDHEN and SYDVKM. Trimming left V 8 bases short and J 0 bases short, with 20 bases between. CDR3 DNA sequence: TGTGCCAGCCAGATGAGGCAGCCATATTTTAGCAATCAGCCCCAGCATTTT. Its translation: CASQMRQPYFSNQPQHF.

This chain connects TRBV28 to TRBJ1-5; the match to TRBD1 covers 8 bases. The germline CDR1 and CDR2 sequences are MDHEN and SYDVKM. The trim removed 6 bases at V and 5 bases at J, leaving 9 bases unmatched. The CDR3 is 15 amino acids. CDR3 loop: CASSSPSRGHQPQHF. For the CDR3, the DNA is TGTGCCAGCAGCTCACCCTCCAGGGGGCATCAGCCCCAGCATTTT.

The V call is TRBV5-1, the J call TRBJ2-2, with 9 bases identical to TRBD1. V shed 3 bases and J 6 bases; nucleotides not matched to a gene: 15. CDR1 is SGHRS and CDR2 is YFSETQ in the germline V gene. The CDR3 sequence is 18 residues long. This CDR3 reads CASSWTGPGTGTAGELFF. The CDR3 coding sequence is TGCGCCAGCAGCTGGACGGGTCCCGGGACAGGGACGGCCGGGGAGCTGTTTTTT.

Here the CDR3 reads CASSLMYGGTGRETQYF. The DNA for the CDR3 is TGTGCCAGCAGTTTAATGTACGGTGGGACAGGGAGAGAGACCCAGTACTTC. This sequence joins TRBV27 and TRBJ2-5; TRBD1 matches at 9 bases. The germline V gene encodes CDR1 MNHEY and CDR2 SMNVEV (reference sequence). After removal of 2 bases from V and 4 bases from J, the junction contained 11 bases not matched to a gene. The CDR3 has 17 amino acids.

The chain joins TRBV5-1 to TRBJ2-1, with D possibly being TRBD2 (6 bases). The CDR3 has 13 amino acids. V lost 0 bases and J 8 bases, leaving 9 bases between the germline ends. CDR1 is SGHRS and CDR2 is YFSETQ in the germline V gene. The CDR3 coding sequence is TGCGCCAGCAGCTTGGGTGCTAGCGATGAGCAGTTCTTC. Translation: CASSLGASDEQFF.

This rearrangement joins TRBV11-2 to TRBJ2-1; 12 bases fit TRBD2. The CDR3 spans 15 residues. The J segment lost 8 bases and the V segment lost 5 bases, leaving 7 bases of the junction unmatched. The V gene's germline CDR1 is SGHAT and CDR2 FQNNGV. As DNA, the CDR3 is TGTGCCAGCAGCGCCGGACTAGCGGGAAGGTATGAGCAGTTCTTC. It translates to CASSAGLAGRYEQFF.

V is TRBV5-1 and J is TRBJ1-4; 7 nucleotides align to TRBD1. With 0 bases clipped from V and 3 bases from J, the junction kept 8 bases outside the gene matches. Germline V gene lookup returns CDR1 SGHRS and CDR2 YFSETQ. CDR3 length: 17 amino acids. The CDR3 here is CASSLAKTTGANEKLFF. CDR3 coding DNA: TGCGCCAGCAGCTTGGCTAAGACAACAGGGGCTAATGAAAAACTGTTTTTT.

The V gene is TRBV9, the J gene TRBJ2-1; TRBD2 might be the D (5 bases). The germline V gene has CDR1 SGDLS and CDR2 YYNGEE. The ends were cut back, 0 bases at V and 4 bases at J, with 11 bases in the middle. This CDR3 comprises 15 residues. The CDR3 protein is CASSVVGSEYNEQFF. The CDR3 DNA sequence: TGTGCCAGCAGCGTAGTCGGTAGCGAATACAATGAGCAGTTCTTC. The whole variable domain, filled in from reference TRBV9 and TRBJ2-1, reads DSGVTQTPKHLITATGQRVTLRCSPRSGDLSVYWYQQSLDQGLQFLIQYYNGEERAKGNILERFSAQQFPDLHSELNLSSLELGDSALYFCASSVVGSEYNEQFFGPGTRLTVL.

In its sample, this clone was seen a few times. DNA of the CDR3: TGTGCCAGTAGTAAGGGACAGGGGGCCGATACGCAGTATTTT. Protein product: CASSKGQGADTQYF. The J gene is TRBJ2-3, the V gene TRBV19; 12 nucleotides align to TRBD1. Germline V gives CDR1 LNHDA, CDR2 SQIVND (reference sequence). This CDR3 is built from 14 residues. The junction had 2 bases not matched to a gene; V was cut back by 4 bases and J by 6 bases.

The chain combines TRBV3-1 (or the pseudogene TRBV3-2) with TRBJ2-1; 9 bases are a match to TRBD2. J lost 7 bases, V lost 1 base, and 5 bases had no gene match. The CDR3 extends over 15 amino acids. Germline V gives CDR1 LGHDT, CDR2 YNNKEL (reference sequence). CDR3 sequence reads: CASSQGLAESNEQFF. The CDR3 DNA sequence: TGTGCCAGCAGCCAAGGACTAGCGGAATCAAATGAGCAGTTCTTC.

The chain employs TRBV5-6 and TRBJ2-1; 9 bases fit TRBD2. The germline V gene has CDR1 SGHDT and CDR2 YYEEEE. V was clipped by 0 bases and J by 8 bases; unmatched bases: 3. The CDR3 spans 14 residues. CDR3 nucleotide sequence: TGTGCCAGCAGCTTGGGCGGGAGGGCCGATGAGCAGTTCTTC. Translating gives CASSLGGRADEQFF.

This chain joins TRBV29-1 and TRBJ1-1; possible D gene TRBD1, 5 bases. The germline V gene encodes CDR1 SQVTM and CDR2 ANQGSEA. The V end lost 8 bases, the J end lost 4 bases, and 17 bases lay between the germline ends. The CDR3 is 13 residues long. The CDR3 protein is CSTRGGVSTEAFF. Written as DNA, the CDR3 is TGCAGCACGCGGGGCGGGGTTAGCACTGAAGCTTTCTTT.

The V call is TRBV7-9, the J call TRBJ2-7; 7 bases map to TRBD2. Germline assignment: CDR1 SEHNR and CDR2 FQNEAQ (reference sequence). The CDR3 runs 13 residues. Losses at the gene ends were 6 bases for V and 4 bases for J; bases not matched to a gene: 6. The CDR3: CASSRDYQYEQYF. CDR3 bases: TGTGCCAGCAGTCGGGACTACCAATACGAGCAGTACTTC.

In DNA form, the CDR3 reads TGCAGCGTTGCCGGTCAGGTGGATGAGCAGTTCTTC. It encodes CSVAGQVDEQFF. The chain is built from TRBV29-1 and TRBJ2-1; no clear D gene. V lost 4 bases and J 8 bases, leaving 12 bases between the germline ends. This CDR3 is built from 12 residues. Germline loops: CDR1 SQVTM, CDR2 ANQGSEA.

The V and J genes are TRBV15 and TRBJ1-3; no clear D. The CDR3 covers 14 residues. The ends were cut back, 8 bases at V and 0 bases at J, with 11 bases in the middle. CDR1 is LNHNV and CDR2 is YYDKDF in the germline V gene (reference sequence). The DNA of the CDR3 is TGTGCCACCGAGAGCCGGGGCTCTGGAAACACCATATATTTT. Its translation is CATESRGSGNTIYF.

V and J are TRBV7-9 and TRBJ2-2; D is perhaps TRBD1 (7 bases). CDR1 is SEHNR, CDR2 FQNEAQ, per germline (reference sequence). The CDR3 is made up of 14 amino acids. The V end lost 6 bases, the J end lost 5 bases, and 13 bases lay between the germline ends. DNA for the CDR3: TGTGCCAGCAGTCCCTCAGGGGGGACCGGGGAGCTGTTTTTT. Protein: CASSPSGGTGELFF. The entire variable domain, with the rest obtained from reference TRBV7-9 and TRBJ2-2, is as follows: DTGVSQNPRHKITKRGQNVTFRCDPISEHNRLYWYRQTLGQGPEFLTYFQNEAQLEKSRLLSDRFSAERPKGSFSTLEIQRTEQGDSAMYLCASSPSGGTGELFFGEGSRLTVL.

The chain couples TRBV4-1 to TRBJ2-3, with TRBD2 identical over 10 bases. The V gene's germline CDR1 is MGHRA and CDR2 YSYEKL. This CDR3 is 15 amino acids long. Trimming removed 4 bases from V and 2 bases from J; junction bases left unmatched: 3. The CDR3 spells CASSPLAGITDTQYF. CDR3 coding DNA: TGCGCCAGCAGCCCACTAGCGGGGATCACAGATACGCAGTATTTT.

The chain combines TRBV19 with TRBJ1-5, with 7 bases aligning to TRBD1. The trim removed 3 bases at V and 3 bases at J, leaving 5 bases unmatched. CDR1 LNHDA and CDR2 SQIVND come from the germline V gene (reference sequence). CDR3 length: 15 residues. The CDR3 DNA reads TGTGCCAGTAGTATGGGGGACAGCCTCAATCAGCCCCAGCATTTT. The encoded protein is CASSMGDSLNQPQHF. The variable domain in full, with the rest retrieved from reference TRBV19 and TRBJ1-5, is DGGITQSPKYLFRKEGQNVTLSCEQNLNHDAMYWYRQDPGQGLRLIYYSQIVNDFQKGDIAEGYSVSREKKESFPLTVTSAQKNPTAFYLCASSMGDSLNQPQHFGDGTRLSIL.

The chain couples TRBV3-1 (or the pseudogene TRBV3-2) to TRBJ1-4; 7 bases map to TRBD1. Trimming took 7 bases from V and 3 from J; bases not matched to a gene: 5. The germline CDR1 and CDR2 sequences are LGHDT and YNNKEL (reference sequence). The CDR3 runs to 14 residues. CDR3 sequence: CASTLTGANEKLFF. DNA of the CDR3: TGTGCCAGCACTTTAACAGGGGCTAATGAAAAACTGTTTTTT.

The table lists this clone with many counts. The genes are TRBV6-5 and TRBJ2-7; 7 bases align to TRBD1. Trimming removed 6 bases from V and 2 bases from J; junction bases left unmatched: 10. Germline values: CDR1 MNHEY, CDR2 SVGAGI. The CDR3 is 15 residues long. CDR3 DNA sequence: TGTGCCAGCAGGCCTCCCGGGACAGTTACCTACGAGCAGTACTTC. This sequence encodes CASRPPGTVTYEQYF.

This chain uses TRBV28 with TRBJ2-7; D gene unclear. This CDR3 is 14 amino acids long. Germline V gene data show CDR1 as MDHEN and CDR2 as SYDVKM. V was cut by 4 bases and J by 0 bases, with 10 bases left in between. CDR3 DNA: TGTGCCAGCAGTTCCAGAACTACCTCCTACGAGCAGTACTTC. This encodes CASSSRTTSYEQYF.

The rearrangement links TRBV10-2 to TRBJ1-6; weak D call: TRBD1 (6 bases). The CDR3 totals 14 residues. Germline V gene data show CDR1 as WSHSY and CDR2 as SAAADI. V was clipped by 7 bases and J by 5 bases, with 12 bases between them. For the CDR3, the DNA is TGCGCCAGCAACCCCAGGACAGATAATTCACCCCTCCACTTT. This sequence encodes CASNPRTDNSPLHF.